Listed below are T cell receptor beta chains from one sample, sequenced in a study of OX40 agonist ivuxolimab in advanced cancers. Only in-frame clones appear in the TCRdb table, and some are missing; sequencing was by immunoSEQ multiplex PCR. Among around 110,000 clones listed, about nine tenths were seen once. Source: CD4+ or CD8+ T cells sorted from blood, taken in a trial of the OX40 agonist ivuxolimab. The receptors were gathered from an adult with an advanced solid tumor such as melanoma, head and neck, liver or kidney cancer. Both conserved end residues are part of each CDR3. Fields, in order: J gene, D gene, clone size, V gene, CDR3 DNA, CDR3 protein. D genes are given only for firm matches. Clone size, where shown, is once, few, many, or a class for clones that have expanded.

>TRBJ2-2|NA|NA|TRBV9
TGTGCCAGCAGCGTAGATGGTACGGCGAGCGTCGACACCGGGGAGCTGTTTTTT
CASSVDGTASVDTGELFF
>TRBJ1-1|NA|NA|TRBV30
TGTGCCTGGAACGGGGGCCCTGAAGCTTTCTTT
CAWNGGPEAFF
>TRBJ2-1|TRBD2|NA|TRBV9
TGTGCCAGCAGCTTTGGACTAGCGCGGTACAATGAGCAGTTCTTC
CASSFGLARYNEQFF
>TRBJ2-1|TRBD1|few|TRBV7-2
TGTGCCAGCAGCATACAGGGGGGTGAGCAGTTCTTC
CASSIQGGEQFF
>TRBJ1-3|NA|NA|TRBV7-2
TGTGCCAGCAGCTTAGTGGCAGGGGCGGTAGGAAACACCATATATTTT
CASSLVAGAVGNTIYF
>TRBJ1-4|NA|NA|TRBV28
TGTGCCAGCAGTTTACGGCCGTTTAATGAAAAACTGTTTTTT
CASSLRPFNEKLFF
>TRBJ1-2|TRBD1|NA|TRBV7-2
TGTGCCAGCAGCTTAGATTTTTTTGGGACAGGATATGGCTACACCTTC
CASSLDFFGTGYGYTF
>TRBJ2-7|NA|once|TRBV5-4
TGTGCCAGTTCCGCAAGCTCCTACGAGCAGTACTTC
CASSASSYEQYF
>TRBJ2-5|TRBD2|NA|TRBV4-2
TGTGCCAGCAGCCGCTCCGGGACTAGCGGGCTACAAGAGACCCAGTACTTC
CASSRSGTSGLQETQYF
>TRBJ2-1|NA|NA|TRBV21-1
TGTGCCAGCAGCAAATGGGACAGGGAGGTAGGTGGTCCCAATGAGCAGTTCTTC
CASSKWDREVGGPNEQFF